A single sample gave rise to the 15 T cell receptor beta chains below, sequenced in a study of Ad26.COV2.S vaccination and SARS-CoV-2 variants. Treatment here: around 19 received Ad26.COV2.S at low or high dose, single or two shots; roughly five received placebo; per-sample allocation not given. Sampling was done on day 63 after the first vaccine or placebo injection. Clones were sequenced by immunoSEQ multiplex PCR, and TCRdb holds only the in-frame ones, with some missing. The sample shows under 550,000 clones, over 75% of them seen only once. Material: peripheral blood, obtained in a trial of Ad26.COV2.S vaccine versus placebo. Receptor source: a person aged 18-60 years who received the Ad26.COV2.S COVID-19 vaccine or a placebo.

This rearrangement joins TRBV28 to TRBJ1-1; a weak D match, TRBD1 (6 bases). The CDR3 is 15 residues long. V shed 2 bases and J shed 5 bases, with 15 bases lying between them. Germline V gene sequence: CDR1 MDHEN, CDR2 SYDVKM. The CDR3 spells CASSLRQGLGTEAFF. CDR3 in DNA: TGTGCCAGCAGTTTAAGGCAGGGGCTGGGGACTGAAGCTTTCTTT.

V is TRBV30 and J is TRBJ1-5; a possible D gene is TRBD1 (6 bases). V lost 1 base to trimming and J lost 0 bases, with 16 bases between them. Germline lookup yields CDR1 GTSNPN and CDR2 SVGIG (reference sequence). This CDR3 comprises 17 residues. CDR3: CAWSGDTDSYSNQPQHF. In nucleotides, the CDR3 is TGTGCCTGGAGTGGCGACACGGACAGCTATAGCAATCAGCCCCAGCATTTT.

This chain links TRBV14 with TRBJ1-1; D is unclear. The length of the CDR3 is 15 residues. Germline CDR1 is SGHDN and CDR2 is FVKESK. Trimming removed 0 bases at V and 1 base at J, with 9 bases between. This CDR3 reads CASSQEGGRNTEAFF. The CDR3 DNA reads as TGTGCCAGCAGCCAAGAAGGAGGACGGAACACTGAAGCTTTCTTT.

The chain uses TRBV9 and TRBJ2-7, with 12 bases lining up with TRBD2. V lost 3 bases and J lost 5; bases outside the gene matches: 3. The CDR3 spans 14 residues. Germline CDR1 and CDR2: SGDLS and YYNGEE. CDR3 protein: CASSALAGGDEQYF. Here the CDR3 DNA reads TGTGCCAGCAGCGCGCTAGCGGGAGGGGACGAGCAGTACTTC.

The chain is built from TRBV5-4 and TRBJ2-5; D uncertain. The CDR3 has 13 residues. From germline, CDR1 is SGHNT and CDR2 YYREEE (reference sequence). The V end was cut by 2 bases, the J end by 3 bases, with 8 bases between. The CDR3 is CASSFSSEETQYF. The CDR3 DNA sequence: TGTGCCAGCAGCTTTTCCTCTGAAGAGACCCAGTACTTC.

This chain links TRBV14 with TRBJ2-5, with D unclear. The length of the CDR3 is 13 residues. Germline-derived CDR1 and CDR2 are SGHDN and FVKESK. Trimming shortened V by 2 bases and J by 4 bases, and 8 bases separated the two germline ends. CDR3 in DNA: TGTGCCAGCAGCCAAAGCCTCCGAGAGACCCAGTACTTC. It codes for CASSQSLRETQYF.

The gene calls are TRBV6-1 and TRBJ1-2, with D perhaps TRBD1 (5 bases). CDR3 length: 13 amino acids. V was shortened by 0 bases and J by 4 bases, with 6 bases between the two germline ends. Germline loops: CDR1 MNHNS, CDR2 SASEGT. The chain's CDR3 is CASSEAGVYGYTF. The CDR3 DNA reads as TGTGCCAGCAGTGAAGCAGGGGTCTATGGCTACACCTTC.

The chain employs TRBV30 and TRBJ1-4; D unclear. The CDR3 extends over 13 amino acids. V shed 3 bases and J shed 7 bases, with 12 bases lying between them. CDR1 is GTSNPN, CDR2 SVGIG, per germline (reference sequence). For the CDR3, the DNA is TGTGCCTGGAGGGCCCAAAGCGGTGAAAAACTGTTTTTT. Amino acids: CAWRAQSGEKLFF.

The chain links TRBV6-5 to TRBJ1-5; D unresolved. Germline V gene sequence: CDR1 MNHEY, CDR2 SVGAGI. V lost 11 bases, J lost 2 bases, and 10 bases lay in between. The CDR3 spans 12 residues. The CDR3 DNA reads as TGTGCCGGAGGTTTCGGCAATCAGCCCCAGCATTTT. Protein sequence: CAGGFGNQPQHF.

This clone was recorded once. The chain couples TRBV7-2 to TRBJ2-1, with 7 nucleotides matching TRBD1. V was clipped by 5 bases and J by 6 bases; unmatched bases: 10. This CDR3 has 15 amino acids. Germline V lookup: CDR1 SGHTA, CDR2 FQGNSA. Here the CDR3 DNA reads TGTGCCAGCAGCCGCAGGGGGAGTTTGAGCAATGAGCAGTTCTTC. Its protein product is CASSRRGSLSNEQFF.

The chain couples TRBV7-2 to TRBJ1-2; tentatively, D is TRBD1 (6 bases). The CDR3 covers 13 residues. Germline-derived CDR1 and CDR2 are SGHTA and FQGNSA. The V and J ends lost 4 bases and 10 bases respectively, with 16 bases between them. CDR3 DNA: TGTGCCAGCAGCTCAAGACAGGAGCAGATCTACACCTTC. Translating it yields CASSSRQEQIYTF.

This clone was counted between two and nine times. The chain carries TRBV7-9 and TRBJ1-5; D gene unclear. Germline CDR1 is SEHNR and CDR2 is FQNEAQ (reference sequence). The CDR3 sequence is 13 residues long. Trimming left V 5 bases short and J 3 bases short, with 8 bases between. The CDR3 region has the DNA TGTGCCAGCAGCCCGGGAAACAATCAGCCCCAGCATTTT. Amino acids: CASSPGNNQPQHF.

The chain employs TRBV30 and TRBJ2-2; tentative D call: TRBD2 (6 bases). The CDR3 is 13 amino acids. The V gene's germline CDR1 is GTSNPN and CDR2 SVGIG (reference sequence). V shed 8 bases and J shed 0 bases, with 10 bases lying between them. CDR3 nucleotides: TGTGCCCGGGAGAGCGCGAACACCGGGGAGCTGTTTTTT. It is translated as CARESANTGELFF.

V and J are TRBV7-9 and TRBJ1-1, with D hard to call. The CDR3 runs to 13 residues. Trimming took off 5 bases at V and 4 bases at J, with 11 bases between the two ends. Germline CDR1 is SEHNR and CDR2 is FQNEAQ (reference sequence). In DNA form, the CDR3 reads TGTGCCAGCAGCAGAGGACGACCCACTGAAGCTTTCTTT. Translated, it gives CASSRGRPTEAFF. Looking up the rest from reference TRBV7-9 and TRBJ1-1 gives the full variable domain: DTGVSQNPRHKITKRGQNVTFRCDPISEHNRLYWYRQTLGQGPEFLTYFQNEAQLEKSRLLSDRFSAERPKGSFSTLEIQRTEQGDSAMYLCASSRGRPTEAFFGQGTRLTVV.

The rearrangement links TRBV9 to TRBJ1-2, with D perhaps matching TRBD1 (6 bases). Deletions cut 6 bases from V and 1 base from J, with 13 bases between. Germline CDR1 and CDR2: SGDLS and YYNGEE. CDR3 length: 14 amino acids. CDR3 region: CASTRDNNNYGYTF. Here the CDR3 DNA reads TGTGCCAGCACCCGGGACAACAATAACTATGGCTACACCTTC.